The 32 T cell receptor beta chains below come from one sample, sequenced in a study of blood T cell repertoires in COVID-19 (dated by TCRdb to the early 2020s). The method behind the library was the immunoSEQ multiplex PCR assay. Drawn from immuneACCESS, this table holds only the in-frame rearrangements with V and J called that TCRdb kept. Clones are partly lost; checked studies trace under half to an unresolved V gene and leave the rest unexplained. Here the sample has tens of thousands of clones; around 86% occur a single time. The top ten constitute approximately 29% of the sample. The sequencing input was peripheral blood. All receptors derive from a human donor in a cohort sampled during active COVID-19.

The chain recombines TRBV3-1 (or the pseudogene TRBV3-2) with TRBJ2-1; 9 bases map to TRBD2. The CDR3 sequence is 15 residues long. Germline V lookup: CDR1 LGHDT, CDR2 YNNKEL (reference sequence). Trimming removed 8 bases from V and 6 bases from J; junction bases left unmatched: 11. This CDR3 reads CASGLSASGVNEQFF. In DNA, the CDR3 is TGTGCCAGCGGTCTTTCGGCTAGCGGGGTCAATGAGCAGTTCTTC.

V usage is TRBV30 and J usage is TRBJ2-2, with 12 bases identical to TRBD2. The trim removed 0 bases at V and 1 base at J, leaving 15 bases unmatched. Germline V CDR1 and CDR2: GTSNPN, SVGIG (reference sequence). The CDR3 is made up of 21 amino acids. This chain's CDR3 is CAWSVLAETSGRWWNTGELFF. The DNA for the CDR3 is TGTGCCTGGAGTGTACTGGCAGAAACTAGCGGGAGGTGGTGGAACACCGGGGAGCTGTTTTTT.

Written as DNA, the CDR3 is TGTGCCAGCAACTCGCAGGGGTATAATTCACCCCTCCACTTT. Translated: CASNSQGYNSPLHF. The V and J genes are TRBV6-5 and TRBJ1-6, with a weak D call TRBD1 (6 bases). The CDR3 is 14 amino acids. V lost 7 bases, J lost 4 bases, and 11 bases lay in between. The V gene's germline CDR1 is MNHEY and CDR2 SVGAGI.

The rearrangement joins TRBV4-1 to TRBJ1-4; 10 positions agree with TRBD1. Germline-derived CDR1 and CDR2 are MGHRA and YSYEKL. J gave up 0 bases and V 3 bases, and 4 bases lay outside the gene matches. This CDR3 has 17 amino acids. The CDR3 loop reads CASSQLGQGATNEKLFF. The DNA for the CDR3 is TGCGCCAGCAGCCAGCTCGGACAGGGGGCAACTAATGAAAAACTGTTTTTT.

This clone rates as medium-sized. The junction departs from germline at one end; a sequencing error may be responsible. V usage is TRBV3-1 (or the pseudogene TRBV3-2) and J usage is TRBJ1-1, with D perhaps TRBD1 (5 bases). CDR1 is LGHDT and CDR2 is YNNKEL in the germline V gene (reference sequence). This CDR3 has 15 residues. This CDR3 reads CASSPHHRMNTEAFF. DNA for the CDR3: TGTGCCAGCAGCCCCCATCACAGGATGAATACTGAAGCTTTCTTT.

The chain couples TRBV3-1 (or the pseudogene TRBV3-2) to TRBJ1-4; 8 bases are a match to TRBD1. Looked up from germline, CDR1 is LGHDT and CDR2 is YNNKEL (reference sequence). There are 16 residues in the CDR3. Unmatched junction bases numbered 8, after V lost 4 bases and J lost 4 bases. CDR3 nucleotide sequence: TGTGCCAGCAGCCGCCTACAGGGGGGAGTTAATGAAAAACTGTTTTTT. This sequence encodes CASSRLQGGVNEKLFF.

The V gene is TRBV7-9, the J gene TRBJ2-3, with D possibly TRBD2 on 6 matching bases. Trimming removed 5 bases at V and 7 bases at J, with 10 bases between. Germline loops: CDR1 SEHNR, CDR2 FQNEAQ (reference sequence). This CDR3 comprises 12 residues. For the CDR3, the DNA is TGTGCCAGCAGCCGGGGAGGATATACGCAGTATTTT. Translating gives CASSRGGYTQYF.

This sequence joins TRBV5-4 and TRBJ2-3; 13 bases map to TRBD2. Germline V lookup: CDR1 SGHNT, CDR2 YYREEE (reference sequence). Trimming removed 4 bases from V and 1 base from J; junction bases left unmatched: 0. The CDR3 contains 15 residues. CDR3 sequence: CASSGLAGGTDTQYF. Here the CDR3 DNA reads TGTGCCAGCAGCGGACTAGCGGGGGGCACAGATACGCAGTATTTT. The full variable domain, with the rest looked up from reference TRBV5-4 and TRBJ2-3, is ETGVTQSPTHLIKTRGQQVTLRCSSQSGHNTVSWYQQALGQGPQFIFQYYREEENGRGNFPPRFSGLQFPNYSSELNVNALELDDSALYLCASSGLAGGTDTQYFGPGTRLTVL.

This sequence joins TRBV28 and TRBJ1-5; maybe TRBD1 (6 bases). Trimming removed 5 bases at V and 5 bases at J, with 22 bases between. Germline lookup yields CDR1 MDHEN and CDR2 SYDVKM. The length of the CDR3 is 17 residues. The CDR3 region is CASSLRGGGQEDQPQHF. In nucleotides, the CDR3 is TGTGCCAGCAGTCTACGAGGGGGGGGTCAAGAGGATCAGCCCCAGCATTTT.

This clone was seen once. The chain uses TRBV9 and TRBJ1-2; 9 bases are shared with TRBD1. The ends lost 0 bases at V and 3 bases at J; junction bases unmatched: 9. The CDR3 consists of 17 residues. Per the germline V gene, CDR1 is SGDLS and CDR2 is YYNGEE. The chain's CDR3 is CASSVVDKDRGDYGYTF. CDR3 in DNA: TGTGCCAGCAGCGTAGTGGACAAGGACAGGGGCGACTATGGCTACACCTTC.

In this sample, this clone turned up once. CDR3: CSVKTGDYGYTF. The CDR3 DNA is TGCAGCGTTAAGACAGGGGACTATGGCTACACCTTC. V is TRBV29-1 and J is TRBJ1-2; 8 nucleotides line up with TRBD1. This CDR3 has 12 residues. The V segment lost 5 bases and the J segment 3 bases; nucleotides outside the gene matches: 2. Germline-derived CDR1 and CDR2 are SQVTM and ANQGSEA.

The chain links TRBV19 to TRBJ2-5; the match to TRBD1 covers 7 bases. The J call may not be correct, given that the DNA end is closer to TRBJ2-7. Germline V CDR1 and CDR2: LNHDA, SQIVND (reference sequence). The CDR3 is 15 amino acids. CDR3 protein: CASSTGTALGYEQYF. DNA of the CDR3: TGTGCCAGTAGTACAGGGACAGCCCTGGGCTACGAGCAGTACTTC.

The chain recombines TRBV7-9 with TRBJ1-6, with 11 bases matching TRBD1. Germline-derived CDR1 and CDR2 are SEHNR and FQNEAQ (reference sequence). V lost 4 bases to trimming and J lost 4 bases; unmatched junction nucleotides: 6. This CDR3 comprises 17 residues. CDR3 residues: CASSSWTGGRYNSPLHF. Written as DNA, the CDR3 is TGTGCCAGCAGCTCCTGGACAGGGGGCAGGTATAATTCACCCCTCCACTTT.

The chain has TRBV3-1 (or the pseudogene TRBV3-2) and TRBJ2-7; 10 bases are shared with TRBD2. The CDR3 has 15 amino acids. Germline V lookup: CDR1 LGHDT, CDR2 YNNKEL (reference sequence). The ends lost 3 bases at V and 4 bases at J; junction bases unmatched: 6. The CDR3 DNA follows: TGTGCCAGCAGCCAGTTTGGGACTAGCGTGTACGAGCAGTACTTC. Its protein product is CASSQFGTSVYEQYF.

The chain has TRBV5-4 and TRBJ2-7; TRBD1 aligns across 8 bases. V was clipped by 3 bases and J by 3 bases; unmatched bases: 8. The length of the CDR3 is 15 residues. Germline V gene sequence: CDR1 SGHNT, CDR2 YYREEE (reference sequence). CDR3 DNA: TGTGCCAGCAGCTCCCGGGACAGGCCTTTCTACGAGCAGTACTTC. As protein: CASSSRDRPFYEQYF.

The gene calls are TRBV7-9 and TRBJ2-7; TRBD1 might be the D (5 bases). Trimming shortened V by 4 bases and J by 3 bases, and 22 bases separated the two germline ends. Germline CDR1 reads SEHNR; CDR2 reads FQNEAQ (reference sequence). The CDR3 loop spans 17 amino acids. The chain's CDR3 is CASSYSPNPTTVYEQYF. The CDR3 DNA is TGTGCCAGCAGCTACAGCCCTAATCCTACGACAGTCTACGAGCAGTACTTC.

The chain is built from TRBV5-1 and TRBJ2-5; D not resolved. The V end was cut by 4 bases, the J end by 0 bases, with 7 bases between. CDR1 is SGHRS, CDR2 YFSETQ, per germline. The CDR3 sequence is 13 residues long. CDR3 in amino acids: CASSLDYQETQYF. The CDR3, as DNA: TGCGCCAGCAGCCTTGACTACCAAGAGACCCAGTACTTC.

The V gene is TRBV4-1, the J gene TRBJ2-3; D not certain. This CDR3 has 13 residues. Looked up from germline, CDR1 is MGHRA and CDR2 is YSYEKL. V was pared by 4 bases and J by 6 bases, with 11 bases between. The CDR3 DNA reads TGCGCCAGCAGCCTTCGACTTCTGGATACGCAGTATTTT. Translated: CASSLRLLDTQYF.

CDR3 in amino acids: CASSPGQGKTLNYGYTF. CDR3 nucleotide sequence: TGCGCCAGCAGCCCAGGACAGGGGAAAACCTTAAACTATGGCTACACCTTC. The chain has TRBV4-1 and TRBJ1-2, with 9 bases matching TRBD1. The CDR3 is 17 residues long. Germline CDR1 reads MGHRA; CDR2 reads YSYEKL. Germline trimming cut 4 bases from V and 2 bases from J; bases unmatched to any gene: 11.

This chain joins TRBV3-1 (or the pseudogene TRBV3-2) and TRBJ1-1, with a weak D call TRBD1 (6 bases). The germline V gene encodes CDR1 LGHDT and CDR2 YNNKEL (reference sequence). Trimming pared 5 bases from V and 6 bases from J, leaving 13 bases between. CDR3 size: 13 residues. DNA for the CDR3: TGTGCCAGCAGCACTCTCGGACAGTCTGAAGCTTTCTTT. It translates to CASSTLGQSEAFF.

This clone came up a few times. The chain uses TRBV10-3 and TRBJ1-2, with D possibly matching TRBD1 (5 bases). The germline V gene encodes CDR1 ENHRY and CDR2 SYGVKD. The CDR3 length is 12 residues. V lost 6 bases, J lost 3 bases, and 8 bases lay in between. The CDR3: CAIRVGDYGYTF. In DNA form, the CDR3 reads TGTGCCATCAGGGTAGGGGACTATGGCTACACCTTC.

The gene calls are TRBV7-8 and TRBJ2-7; TRBD1 agrees at 7 bases. The CDR3 has 14 residues. The trim removed 5 bases at V and 2 bases at J, leaving 6 bases unmatched. The germline gives CDR1 SGHVS, CDR2 FQNEAQ. In DNA, the CDR3 is TGTGCCAGCAGCCTCAGACAGGGTCCCTACGAGCAGTACTTC. Translated: CASSLRQGPYEQYF.

The CDR3 here is CASSMGKFFGGSPLHF. The DNA of the CDR3 is TGTGCCAGTAGTATGGGAAAATTCTTCGGGGGGTCACCCCTCCACTTT. This sequence joins TRBV19 and TRBJ1-6; D perhaps matches TRBD1 (5 bases). Germline CDR1 and CDR2: LNHDA and SQIVND (reference sequence). The V and J ends lost 3 bases and 10 bases respectively, with 19 bases between them. This CDR3 has 16 amino acids. Full variable domain (remainder filled in from reference TRBV19 and TRBJ1-6): DGGITQSPKYLFRKEGQNVTLSCEQNLNHDAMYWYRQDPGQGLRLIYYSQIVNDFQKGDIAEGYSVSREKKESFPLTVTSAQKNPTAFYLCASSMGKFFGGSPLHFGNGTRLTVT.

This clone came up many times. The rearrangement uses TRBV7-9 and TRBJ2-3; TRBD1 matches 10 bases. V gave up 3 bases and J gave up 2 bases; unmatched junction bases: 14. The germline V gene has CDR1 SEHNR and CDR2 FQNEAQ (reference sequence). The CDR3 consists of 19 residues. The CDR3 protein is CASSLGQGTFPAFTDTQYF. In nucleotides, the CDR3 is TGTGCCAGCAGCTTGGGACAGGGGACATTTCCAGCCTTCACAGATACGCAGTATTTT.

This clone came up once. This chain connects TRBV14 to TRBJ1-2, with D tentatively TRBD1 (5 bases). Trimming removed 1 base at V and 7 bases at J, with 10 bases between. Germline values: CDR1 SGHDN, CDR2 FVKESK. This CDR3 has 13 residues. CDR3 protein: CASSQVPGLGYTF. The CDR3 nucleotides read TGTGCCAGCAGCCAAGTCCCAGGGCTTGGCTACACCTTC.

The V and J genes are TRBV28 and TRBJ1-2; D is ambiguous. The germline V gene encodes CDR1 MDHEN and CDR2 SYDVKM. The CDR3 is made up of 16 amino acids. Trimming took off 2 bases at V and 6 bases at J, with 19 bases between the two ends. CDR3 protein: CASSLGWSRAKNGYTF. The CDR3 DNA reads TGTGCCAGCAGTTTAGGTTGGTCGAGGGCAAAGAATGGCTACACCTTC.

The gene calls are TRBV4-1 and TRBJ2-3; 13 bases fit TRBD2. CDR1 and CDR2 from the germline V gene are MGHRA and YSYEKL. The V gene end was trimmed by 6 bases and the J gene end by 7 bases; junction bases not matched to a gene: 7. This CDR3 has 15 residues. This CDR3 reads CASRITSGGANTQYF. In DNA form, the CDR3 reads TGCGCCAGCAGGATAACTAGCGGGGGGGCAAATACGCAGTATTTT.

The chain combines TRBV7-2 with TRBJ1-1, with D possibly matching TRBD1 (6 bases). V gave up 5 bases and J gave up 6 bases, with 13 bases separating them. This CDR3 has 13 residues. Germline CDR1 SGHTA, CDR2 FQGNSA. The CDR3 DNA reads as TGTGCCAGCAGCCTAAGCCCAGGGGCTGAAGCTTTCTTT. Its protein is CASSLSPGAEAFF.

The chain joins TRBV10-2 to TRBJ1-5; 9 bases agree with TRBD1. Losses at the gene ends were 4 bases for V and 2 bases for J; bases not matched to a gene: 12. This CDR3 is 18 amino acids long. Germline V gene data show CDR1 as WSHSY and CDR2 as SAAADI. CDR3: CASSGNSGTGTRNQPQHF. The CDR3, as DNA: TGCGCCAGCAGTGGGAATTCCGGGACAGGGACGCGCAATCAGCCCCAGCATTTT.

The chain joins TRBV6-5 to TRBJ2-1; D may be TRBD1 (5 bases). V was pared by 1 base and J by 9 bases, with 10 bases between. The germline gives CDR1 MNHEY, CDR2 SVGAGI. This CDR3 is built from 13 residues. In DNA, the CDR3 is TGTGCCAGCAGTTACTTGTCAGACAGTGAGCAGTTCTTC. Residues: CASSYLSDSEQFF.

Here the CDR3 reads CASRGDSVNTEAFF. The CDR3, as DNA: TGTGCCAGCAGGGGGGACAGTGTGAACACTGAAGCTTTCTTT. The rearrangement links TRBV2 to TRBJ1-1; 7 bases align to TRBD1. The CDR3 runs 14 residues. V lost 6 bases, J lost 0 bases, and 4 bases stayed unmatched. Germline lookup yields CDR1 SNHLY and CDR2 FYNNEI.

In this sample, this clone turned up once. The chain carries TRBV27 and TRBJ1-5, with 9 bases matching TRBD1. Germline-derived CDR1 and CDR2 are MNHEY and SMNVEV (reference sequence). The V segment lost 7 bases and the J segment 6 bases; nucleotides outside the gene matches: 10. CDR3 length: 15 amino acids. The CDR3 DNA reads as TGTGCCAGCAAAAGACAGGGGGTGTCGCGTCAGCCCCAGCATTTT. Its protein is CASKRQGVSRQPQHF.